Listed below are T cell receptor beta chains from one sample, sequenced in a study of T-cell reconstitution after alpha-beta-depleted transplantation in children. Each CDR3 protein gets one entry after TCRdb re-called the PCR reads with MiXCR. The data show approximately 340,000 distinct CDR3 sequences, 10% seen once. The sample in question was PBMCs from the stem cell graft donor, obtained from the stem cell graft. These receptors were taken from a human donor who donated a stem cell graft to a child with acute lymphoblastic leukemia. The CDR3 runs from the conserved cysteine through the conserved F or W. A D gene is named only where the DNA matches it firmly. Clone size is shown for a subset of rows, as once, few, many or a class of expanded clone.

TRBD2	TRBV7-9	TRBJ2-7	NA	TGTGCCAGCAGCTCGGAACTAGCGGGCTACGAGCAGTACTTC	CASSSELAGYEQYF
NA	TRBV4-1	TRBJ1-2	many	TGCGCCAGCAGCCAAGATAGCGTGGTGGGCTACACCTTC	CASSQDSVVGYTF
TRBD1	TRBV7-2	TRBJ2-7	many	TGTGCCAGCAGCTTAGCGGGGGACAGCCCCTTCTACGAGCAGTACTTC	CASSLAGDSPFYEQYF
NA	TRBV3-1	TRBJ1-2	many	TGTGCCAGCAGCCAAAGAGAATTCGATGGCTACACCTTC	CASSQREFDGYTF
NA	TRBV20-1	TRBJ1-2	few	TGCAGTGCTCTCCGGGGGTATAACTATGGCTACACCTTC	CSALRGYNYGYTF
TRBD2	TRBV7-8	TRBJ2-7	few	TGTGCCAGCAGCCTAGGGTGGCGGGAGTACGAGCAGTACTTC	CASSLGWREYEQYF
NA	TRBV12-3/TRBV12-4	TRBJ2-2	many	TGTGCCAGCGGGAACACCGGGGAGCTGTTTTTT	CASGNTGELFF
NA	TRBV5-6	TRBJ2-2	NA	TGTGCCAGCACCTTGGATCAGGGGTATACCGGGGAGCTGTTTTTT	CASTLDQGYTGELFF
NA	TRBV6-1	TRBJ2-1	NA	TGTGCCACCGATGACTGGAGCTCCTACAATGAGCAGTTCTTC	CATDDWSSYNEQFF
NA	TRBV3-1	TRBJ2-1	many	TGTGCCAGCAGCCAAGATATGTCTTCCTACAATGAGCAGTTCTTC	CASSQDMSSYNEQFF
NA	TRBV2	TRBJ2-7	many	TGTGCCAGCACAGGGGCCTACGAGCAGTACTTC	CASTGAYEQYF
NA	TRBV4-1	TRBJ1-6	few	TGCGCCAGCAGCCAAAAGGGATCACCCCTCCACTTT	CASSQKGSPLHF
TRBD1	TRBV4-1	TRBJ2-7	NA	TGCGCCAGCAGCCTCGGACAGGGGAAGACCTACGACCAGTACTTC	CASSLGQGKTYDQYF
TRBD2	TRBV27	TRBJ2-3	few	TGTGCCAGCAGTTTAGCGGGAGGGCCAAATACGCAGTATTTT	CASSLAGGPNTQYF
NA	TRBV6-5	TRBJ1-1	many	TGTGCCAGCAGTTGGACAGTTCATAACACTGAAGCTTTCTTT	CASSWTVHNTEAFF
NA	TRBV7-3	TRBJ2-3	many	TGTGCCAGCAGCTTATTGGGGTCAACAGATACGCAGTATTTT	CASSLLGSTDTQYF
TRBD2	TRBV28	TRBJ2-1	NA	TGTGCCAGCAGTTTTTCCTGGGCTAGCGGGATGATTAACTACACTGAGCAGTTCTTC	CASSFSWASGMINYTEQFF
TRBD1	TRBV6-2/TRBV6-3	TRBJ1-4	few	TGTGCCAGCAGACAGGGGGCTAATGAAAAACTGTTTTTT	CASRQGANEKLFF
TRBD1	TRBV7-6	TRBJ2-7	few	TGTGCCAGCAGCTCTTATCCGACAGGGGGCTACGAGCAGTACTTC	CASSSYPTGGYEQYF
NA	TRBV4-2	TRBJ2-5	NA	TGTGCCAGCAGCCAACTTACAGGTGATACCGAAGAGACCCAGTACTTC	CASSQLTGDTEETQYF
TRBD2	TRBV12-3/TRBV12-4	TRBJ2-3	few	TGTGCCAGCAGTTCTGGGCTAGCGGGGATCCTTATGCTAGATACGCAGTATTTT	CASSSGLAGILMLDTQYF
NA	TRBV12-3/TRBV12-4	TRBJ2-7	few	TGTGCCAGCACACCGACTTGGGGTTCTTACGAGCAGTACTTC	CASTPTWGSYEQYF
NA	TRBV27	TRBJ2-7	few	TGTGCCAGCAGTCACCGGGACATTGGCTACGAGCAGTACTTC	CASSHRDIGYEQYF
TRBD2	TRBV28	TRBJ2-3	NA	TGTGCCAGCAGCCTACTAGCGGACCATACAGATACGCAGTATTTT	CASSLLADHTDTQYF
NA	TRBV7-3	TRBJ2-7	few	TGTGCCAGCAGCTTAAACCAGGACTACGAGCAGTACTTC	CASSLNQDYEQYF
NA	TRBV12-3/TRBV12-4	TRBJ2-7	NA	TGTGCCAGCAGTTTGTTAAGGGGAAACGAGCAGTACTTC	CASSLLRGNEQYF
NA	TRBV7-9	TRBJ1-2	NA	TGTGCCAGCAGCTTAGATGGGGAGATTGGCTACACCTTC	CASSLDGEIGYTF
NA	TRBV5-1	TRBJ2-7	many	TGCGCCAGCAGCCCGGACGGAGGCTCCTACGAGCAGTACTTC	CASSPDGGSYEQYF
NA	TRBV5-1	TRBJ1-5	few	TGCGCCAGCAGCTTGAGGGGGGACGATCAGCCCCAGCATTTT	CASSLRGDDQPQHF
NA	TRBV6-4	TRBJ1-1	NA	TGTGCCAGCAGTGTAACCATGAACACTGAAGCTTTCTTT	CASSVTMNTEAFF
TRBD1	TRBV27	TRBJ2-7	few	TGTGCCACTGGGGACAGGGGTCGCGAGCAGTACTTC	CATGDRGREQYF
NA	TRBV5-1	TRBJ2-2	few	TGCGCCAGCAGCTTGACGGGTATGGGCACCGGGGAGCTGTTTTTT	CASSLTGMGTGELFF
NA	TRBV27	TRBJ1-1	few	TGTGCCAGCAGTGTCGCAGGGCAGATAACTGAAGCTTTCTTT	CASSVAGQITEAFF
NA	TRBV20-1	TRBJ2-2	few	TGCAGTGCATCTACGGCTAACACCGGGGAGCTGTTTTTT	CSASTANTGELFF
TRBD1	TRBV5-1	TRBJ1-3	few	TGCGCCAGCAGCCGGGACAGGGGGTCCGGAAACACCATATATTTT	CASSRDRGSGNTIYF
NA	TRBV15	TRBJ2-3	few	TGTGCCACCAGCACAAGGGACTTTTCCACAAATACGCAGTATTTT	CATSTRDFSTNTQYF
TRBD2	TRBV15	TRBJ2-7	NA	TGTGCCACCAGCAGAGATGGAATAGAGGGTAGCGGGACTTCATACGAGCAGTACTTC	CATSRDGIEGSGTSYEQYF